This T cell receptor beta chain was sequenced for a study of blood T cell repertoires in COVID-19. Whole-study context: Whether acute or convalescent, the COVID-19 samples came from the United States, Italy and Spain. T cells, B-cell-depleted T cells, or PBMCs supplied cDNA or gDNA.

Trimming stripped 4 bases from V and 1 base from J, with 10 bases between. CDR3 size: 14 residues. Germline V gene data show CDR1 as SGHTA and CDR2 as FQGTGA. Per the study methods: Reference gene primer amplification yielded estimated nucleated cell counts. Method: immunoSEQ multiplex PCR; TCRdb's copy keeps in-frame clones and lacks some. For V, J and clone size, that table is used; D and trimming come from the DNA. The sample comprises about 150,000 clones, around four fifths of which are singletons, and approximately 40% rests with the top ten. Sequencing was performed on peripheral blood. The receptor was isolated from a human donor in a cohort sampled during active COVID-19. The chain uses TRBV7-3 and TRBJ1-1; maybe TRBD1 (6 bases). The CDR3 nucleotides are TGTGCCAGCAGCTCCGGACAGCCGAACACTGAAGCTTTCTTT. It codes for CASSSGQPNTEAFF.